The 6 T cell receptor beta chains presented below share a single source sample, sequenced in a study of identical twins. A single record per CDR3 protein comes from TCRdb applying MiXCR to the 5' RACE reads. The sample gives hundreds of thousands of distinct CDR3 sequences, around 8.6% of which show up once; approximately 0.96% is in the top ten. These sequences were also reported in another study, on yellow fever vaccine responses in identical twins.

Source material: PBMCs. Source of these receptors: a woman between 18 and 30 years old in good health.

This clonotype was seen only once. Being one base from a much bigger clone, this may be a read error. This chain connects TRBV10-3 to TRBJ2-1; D perhaps matches TRBD1 (5 bases). The CDR3 has 14 amino acids. CDR1 ENHRY and CDR2 SYGVKD come from the germline V gene. Here the CDR3 reads CAISDQGTYNEQIF. In nucleotides, the CDR3 is TGTGCCATCAGTGACCAGGGAACCTACAATGAGCAGATCTTC.

There are many counts of this clonotype. The chain is built from TRBV5-1 and TRBJ2-1, with a tentative D call TRBD1 (5 bases). Germline V CDR1 and CDR2: SGHRS, YFSETQ. This CDR3 contains 16 residues. The V gene lost 0 bases and the J gene lost 4 bases, with 14 bases spanning the gap. CDR3 bases: TGCGCCAGCAGCTTGGATGGCGCAGGGATATACAATGAGCAGTTCTTC. Its translation is CASSLDGAGIYNEQFF.

This clonotype was seen a few times. This sequence joins TRBV2 and TRBJ2-3, with 7 bases identical to TRBD1. This CDR3 region has 15 residues. Germline V gives CDR1 SNHLY, CDR2 FYNNEI. The V segment lost 6 bases and the J segment 2 bases; nucleotides outside the gene matches: 8. CDR3 sequence: CASSVQGRPTDTQYF. In DNA, the CDR3 is TGTGCCAGCAGCGTACAGGGGCGTCCCACAGATACGCAGTATTTT.

This clonotype was detected only a few times. The V and J genes are TRBV29-1 and TRBJ1-2, with 11 positions matching TRBD1. Trimming cost V 5 bases and J 10 bases; bases outside gene matches: 12. Germline-derived CDR1 and CDR2 are SQVTM and ANQGSEA. This CDR3 is built from 14 residues. DNA for the CDR3: TGCAGCGTTTTCTTACCTCCGGGACAGGGGGACTACACCTTC. This encodes CSVFLPPGQGDYTF.

This clonotype was observed a few times. The V and J genes are TRBV7-6 and TRBJ2-3; 10 nucleotides align to TRBD1. The germline CDR1 and CDR2 sequences are SGHVS and FNYEAQ. Trimming removed 5 bases from V and 6 bases from J; junction bases left unmatched: 5. The CDR3 covers 14 residues. CDR3 region: CASSLRQGADTQYF. The CDR3 DNA follows: TGTGCCAGCAGCCTCCGACAGGGGGCCGATACGCAGTATTTT.

This clonotype was found a few times. V is TRBV30 and J is TRBJ2-3, with D possibly being TRBD1 (6 bases). The CDR3 is made up of 13 amino acids. The germline V gene has CDR1 GTSNPN and CDR2 SVGIG (reference sequence). The ends were cut back, 0 bases at V and 4 bases at J, with 8 bases in the middle. This CDR3 is CAWSVQGPDTQYF. In nucleotides, the CDR3 is TGTGCCTGGAGTGTACAGGGCCCAGATACGCAGTATTTT.